This entry lists 17 T cell receptor beta chains sequenced from one sample in a study of shared clonotypes between healthy human individuals. TCRdb's copy holds only in-frame clones and misses some; the assay was immunoSEQ multiplex PCR. The profile shows 2 million to 3 million clones, approximately 92% of them singletons. What was sequenced was naive CD4+ T cells sorted from blood. The subset here: CD45RA+ positively selected. The receptors shown here come from a young man in good health.

This rearrangement joins TRBV23-1 to TRBJ2-5; D is undetermined. TRBV23-1 is given ORF status, its function remaining uncertain. The V gene lost 0 bases and the J gene lost 2 bases, with 13 bases spanning the gap. The CDR3 loop spans 16 amino acids. CDR3 residues: CASSQSGQPDQETQYF. In nucleotides, the CDR3 is TGCGCCAGCAGTCAATCTGGGCAGCCAGATCAAGAGACCCAGTACTTC.

The rearrangement joins TRBV10-2 to TRBJ2-5; D is uncertain. The better agreement between TRBJ2-7 and the DNA end casts doubt on the J call. From germline, CDR1 is WSHSY and CDR2 SAAADI. This CDR3 spans 12 amino acids. The CDR3 sequence is CASRALEYEQYF. CDR3 bases: TGCGCCAGCAGGGCGCTAGAGTACGAGCAGTACTTC.

This clone was observed a few times. Distinct nucleotide sequences in the sample also encode this CDR3. The rearrangement links TRBV5-6 to TRBJ2-1, with 7 positions matching TRBD2. CDR1 is SGHDT, CDR2 YYEEEE, per germline. Trimming at V came to 0 bases and at J to 4 bases, leaving 1 base not matched to a gene. CDR3 length equals 14 residues. The CDR3 region has the DNA TGTGCCAGCAGCTTGGCCGGGAGGTACAATGAGCAGTTCTTC. It is translated as CASSLAGRYNEQFF.

The chain carries TRBV19 and TRBJ2-3; 11 nucleotides match TRBD2. CDR3 length: 17 amino acids. The junction had 18 bases not matched to a gene; V was cut back by 6 bases and J by 10 bases. Germline-derived CDR1 and CDR2 are LNHDA and SQIVND (reference sequence). The DNA of the CDR3 is TGTGCCAGTAGCCCCCATAGGCTAGCGGGGGGCGGGGTTGCGCAGTATTTT. This codes for CASSPHRLAGGGVAQYF.

In its sample, this clone was seen a few times. The CDR3: CSARRSTTNEKLFF. The CDR3 bases are TGCAGCGCCAGAAGGTCAACAACTAATGAAAAACTGTTTTTT. This sequence joins TRBV29-1 and TRBJ1-4; D gene unclear. Per the germline V gene, CDR1 is SQVTM and CDR2 is ANQGSEA. V lost 7 bases and J lost 0, with 12 bases in between. CDR3 length equals 14 residues.

This sequence joins TRBV7-6 and TRBJ2-1; possible D gene TRBD2, 7 bases. From germline, CDR1 is SGHVS and CDR2 FNYEAQ. The germline V and J ends were trimmed by 5 bases and 6 bases, with 17 bases remaining between them. The CDR3 consists of 15 residues. This CDR3 is CASSPLRGAVNEQFF. In DNA, the CDR3 is TGTGCCAGCAGCCCCTTACGGGGGGCGGTCAATGAGCAGTTCTTC.

The gene calls are TRBV6-1 and TRBJ2-3; D is unresolved. Trimming took 7 bases from V and 4 from J, leaving 12 bases between them. Germline assignment: CDR1 MNHNS and CDR2 SASEGT. This CDR3 region has 13 residues. For the CDR3, the DNA is TGTGCCAGCACCCGTCTGCAGTCAGATACGCAGTATTTT. Amino acid sequence: CASTRLQSDTQYF.

The rearrangement joins TRBV29-1 to TRBJ2-1; D might be TRBD1 or TRBD2, each matching 6 bases. V gave up 2 bases and J gave up 6 bases, with 14 bases separating them. Germline values: CDR1 SQVTM, CDR2 ANQGSEA. The CDR3 consists of 14 residues. The CDR3 coding sequence is TGCAGCGTTGAACGAGGGGGGAAGGGCAATGAGCAGTTCTTC. Translated, it gives CSVERGGKGNEQFF.

Worth noting for this clone: Other nucleotide sequences in the sample specify the same CDR3. V is TRBV27 and J is TRBJ2-5; maybe TRBD1 (5 bases). The CDR3 has 14 residues. V was pared by 2 bases and J by 5 bases, with 12 bases between. CDR1 and CDR2 (germline): MNHEY, SMNVEV (reference sequence). CDR3 DNA sequence: TGTGCCAGCAGTTTACGTCAGGGTGGTGAGACCCAGTACTTC. It encodes CASSLRQGGETQYF.

This sequence joins TRBV29-1 and TRBJ2-1; 8 bases match TRBD1. CDR3 length equals 12 residues. After removal of 6 bases from V and 10 bases from J, the junction contained 8 bases not matched to a gene. Germline V gene sequence: CDR1 SQVTM, CDR2 ANQGSEA. In DNA, the CDR3 is TGCAGCGTGGGGACAGGCATTGGGGAGCAGTTCTTC. Translated: CSVGTGIGEQFF.

The rearrangement uses TRBV19 and TRBJ1-5; no definite D call. V gave up 5 bases and J gave up 7 bases, with 15 bases separating them. Germline V gives CDR1 LNHDA, CDR2 SQIVND (reference sequence). This CDR3 has 14 residues. The CDR3 loop reads CASSPIDILQPQHF. DNA of the CDR3: TGTGCCAGTAGTCCTATCGACATTCTACAGCCCCAGCATTTT.

V is TRBV5-1 and J is TRBJ1-4; D not certain. Trimming left V 1 base short and J 6 bases short, with 13 bases between. The germline gives CDR1 SGHRS, CDR2 YFSETQ. This CDR3 region has 15 residues. This CDR3 reads CASSLTPDFYEKLFF. The CDR3 DNA follows: TGCGCCAGCAGCTTGACCCCGGACTTTTATGAAAAACTGTTTTTT.

This chain links TRBV11-3 with TRBJ1-1; TRBD1 might be the D (6 bases). Trimming took off 5 bases at V and 8 bases at J, with 15 bases between the two ends. The germline CDR1 and CDR2 sequences are SGHNT and YENEEA. This CDR3 is built from 13 residues. The CDR3 loop reads CASSQEGEQEAFF. In nucleotides, the CDR3 is TGTGCCAGCAGCCAGGAGGGGGAGCAGGAAGCTTTCTTT.

The CDR3 loop reads CASSLDSGWSIGYRGYEQYF. The CDR3 DNA is TGCGCCAGCAGCTTGGACTCCGGCTGGTCTATAGGGTACAGGGGCTACGAGCAGTACTTC. The rearrangement uses TRBV5-1 and TRBJ2-7, with 7 positions matching TRBD1. Losses at the gene ends were 0 bases for V and 3 bases for J; bases not matched to a gene: 21. Germline V CDR1 and CDR2: SGHRS, YFSETQ. This CDR3 has 20 residues.

The V and J genes are TRBV30 and TRBJ1-4, with 7 bases lining up with TRBD1. This CDR3 comprises 12 residues. Trimming cost V 3 bases and J 7 bases; bases outside gene matches: 2. Germline V lookup: CDR1 GTSNPN, CDR2 SVGIG (reference sequence). DNA for the CDR3: TGTGCCTGGAGGCAGGGGGTTGAAAAACTGTTTTTT. This gives the protein CAWRQGVEKLFF.

The rearrangement links TRBV28 to TRBJ1-1; D is possibly TRBD1 (6 bases). With 6 bases removed from V and 10 bases from J, the gap between germline ends came to 15 bases. Germline assignment: CDR1 MDHEN and CDR2 SYDVKM. The CDR3 has 12 amino acids. CDR3 in DNA: TGTGCCAGCAGCCAAGACAGGCTAAGAGCTTTCTTT. Residues: CASSQDRLRAFF.

Note on this clone: The sample carries other DNA sequences with the same CDR3. The genes are TRBV10-2 and TRBJ2-7; 8 nucleotides align to TRBD2. Germline V gene lookup returns CDR1 WSHSY and CDR2 SAAADI. This CDR3 contains 14 residues. The trim removed 4 bases at V and 1 base at J, leaving 3 bases unmatched. The CDR3 coding sequence is TGCGCCAGCAGTGGCTTAGCGGGGTCCTACGAGCAGTACTTC. Amino acids: CASSGLAGSYEQYF.